The clone carrying this TCR beta chain was counted many times. V was pared by 4 bases and J by 1 base, with 5 bases of the junction left unmatched. The CDR3 length is 17 residues. The germline V gene encodes CDR1 SGHRS and CDR2 YFSETQ. Construction of the TCRbeta library involved unique molecular identifiers. TCRdb reprocessed the PCR reads with MiXCR, giving one entry per CDR3 protein. The table shows 150,000 to 200,000 distinct CDR3 sequences, with approximately 6.6% occurring only once. This sample was included in a study of T-cell reconstitution after alpha-beta-depleted transplantation in children.

V and J are TRBV5-1 and TRBJ2-1, with 13 bases aligning to TRBD2. The sample in question was PBMCs from the stem cell graft donor, obtained from the stem cell graft. The clonotype was recovered from a human donor who donated a stem cell graft to a child with Wiskott-Aldrich syndrome. The CDR3 spells CASSGGLAGVSYNEQFF. The CDR3 DNA reads TGCGCCAGCAGCGGTGGACTAGCGGGAGTGTCCTACAATGAGCAGTTCTTC.